The 19 T cell receptor beta chains below come from one sample, sequenced in a study of shared clonotypes between healthy human individuals. The assay was immunoSEQ multiplex PCR, and TCRdb's table has in-frame clones only and misses some. This repertoire shows 2.3 million or so clones, 85% to 95% found once; its top ten account for around 0.4%. The sequencing input was naive CD4+ T cells from PBMCs. Subset here: CD45RA+ positively selected. The receptors stem from a man aged 18 to 30 in good health. Some clones in this sample may be carry-over from other donors' samples.

The genes are TRBV28 and TRBJ2-5; 9 positions agree with TRBD1. V trimming: 5 bases; J trimming: 0 bases; junction bases outside the gene matches: 7. Germline CDR1 MDHEN, CDR2 SYDVKM. The CDR3 loop spans 16 amino acids. Here the CDR3 reads CASSVSGTGYQETQYF. The CDR3 DNA follows: TGTGCCAGCAGTGTCTCCGGGACAGGGTACCAAGAGACCCAGTACTTC.

As to this clone: A much larger clone lies one base from this, so it may be a read error. Within the sample, other DNA sequences also encode this same CDR3. This sequence joins TRBV7-2 and TRBJ2-7; D not certain. This CDR3 is 11 amino acids long. Deletions cut 3 bases from V and 2 bases from J, with 2 bases between. Germline assignment: CDR1 SGHTA and CDR2 FQGNSA. The CDR3 sequence is CASSFAYEQYF. The CDR3 DNA sequence: TGTGCCAGCAGCTTTGCCTACGAGCAGTACTTC.

For this clone: Other DNA sequences in the same sample also yield this CDR3. This chain uses TRBV28 with TRBJ1-2; 9 positions match TRBD1. This CDR3 is built from 13 residues. Germline V gives CDR1 MDHEN, CDR2 SYDVKM. Trimming took 5 bases from V and 8 from J; bases not matched to a gene: 6. The CDR3 nucleotides read TGTGCCAGCAGTCCTGGACAGGGGCGGGGCTACACCTTC. Translating gives CASSPGQGRGYTF.

The chain links TRBV28 to TRBJ1-2; D remains ambiguous. CDR3 length: 13 amino acids. Trimming pared 3 bases from V and 8 bases from J, leaving 13 bases between. Per germline, CDR1 MDHEN and CDR2 SYDVKM. The CDR3 DNA sequence: TGTGCCAGCAGTTTTTTAGGGTCTTGGGGCTACACCTTC. Translating it yields CASSFLGSWGYTF.

This chain links TRBV7-9 with TRBJ1-1; possible D gene TRBD1, 5 bases. CDR3 length equals 17 residues. Germline assignment: CDR1 SEHNR and CDR2 FQNEAQ (reference sequence). Trimming removed 3 bases at V and 5 bases at J, with 22 bases between. CDR3 sequence: CASSFGQGGGFGTEAFF. The CDR3, as DNA: TGTGCCAGCAGCTTTGGTCAAGGCGGGGGATTCGGGACTGAAGCTTTCTTT.

This sequence joins TRBV27 and TRBJ2-5; TRBD2 might be the D (5 bases). CDR3 size: 16 residues. Germline assignment: CDR1 MNHEY and CDR2 SMNVEV (reference sequence). Trimming removed 3 bases at V and 5 bases at J, with 19 bases between. CDR3 sequence reads: CASSLYPRGIGETQYF. CDR3 sequence (DNA): TGTGCCAGCAGTTTGTACCCCCGGGGTATTGGGGAGACCCAGTACTTC.

This chain connects TRBV7-3 to TRBJ2-3, with D hard to call. The CDR3 has 14 residues. V was clipped by 3 bases and J by 3 bases, with 10 bases between them. CDR1 and CDR2 from the germline V gene are SGHTA and FQGTGA. The CDR3 nucleotides are TGTGCCAGCAGCTTTCGGCTAGTTACAGATACGCAGTATTTT. The encoded protein is CASSFRLVTDTQYF.

The CDR3 reads CAWSRTFPLGYTF. DNA of the CDR3: TGTGCCTGGAGTCGGACTTTTCCCCTCGGCTACACCTTC. V is TRBV30 and J is TRBJ1-2; D not certain. Trimming stripped 2 bases from V and 8 bases from J, with 15 bases between. Per the germline V gene, CDR1 is GTSNPN and CDR2 is SVGIG (reference sequence). The CDR3 is 13 amino acids.

This sequence joins TRBV30 and TRBJ1-1; D possibly corresponds to TRBD1 (5 bases). The V and J ends lost 5 bases and 1 base respectively, with 14 bases between them. The CDR3 length is 14 residues. The V gene's germline CDR1 is GTSNPN and CDR2 SVGIG (reference sequence). CDR3 residues: CAWFAAGQNTEAFF. DNA for the CDR3: TGTGCCTGGTTCGCTGCAGGGCAGAACACTGAAGCTTTCTTT.

The chain employs TRBV7-9 and TRBJ2-1, with D unresolved. Germline V gene lookup returns CDR1 SEHNR and CDR2 FQNEAQ (reference sequence). Trimming left V 3 bases short and J 5 bases short, with 11 bases between. CDR3 size: 14 residues. The CDR3 here is CASSFVGPNNEQFF. CDR3 nucleotide sequence: TGTGCCAGCAGCTTCGTAGGGCCCAACAATGAGCAGTTCTTC.

The chain is built from TRBV6-5 and TRBJ1-1; 8 bases align to TRBD1. The CDR3 is made up of 14 amino acids. CDR1 is MNHEY, CDR2 SVGAGI, per germline. V was clipped by 6 bases and J by 2 bases; unmatched bases: 5. Here the CDR3 reads CASRDGQGNTEAFF. DNA of the CDR3: TGTGCCAGCAGGGATGGACAGGGCAACACTGAAGCTTTCTTT.

In DNA form, the CDR3 reads TGCGCCAGCAGTGTGACTAGCGCGAACACCGGGGAGCTGTTTTTT. Protein: CASSVTSANTGELFF. The chain has TRBV5-1 and TRBJ2-2; 8 bases line up with TRBD2. The V gene's germline CDR1 is SGHRS and CDR2 YFSETQ. V shed 5 bases and J 0 bases; nucleotides not matched to a gene: 3. The CDR3 has 15 residues. The full variable domain, in which reference TRBV5-1 and TRBJ2-2 provide the parts outside the CDR3, is KAGVTQTPRYLIKTRGQQVTLSCSPISGHRSVSWYQQTPGQGLQFLFEYFSETQRNKGNFPGRFSGRQFSNSRSEMNVSTLELGDSALYLCASSVTSANTGELFFGEGSRLTVL.

The genes are TRBV10-2 and TRBJ2-2; 9 nucleotides align to TRBD1. Germline CDR1 WSHSY, CDR2 SAAADI. The CDR3 consists of 14 residues. Trimming removed 5 bases from V and 5 bases from J; junction bases left unmatched: 3. CDR3 residues: CASSNRGQTGELFF. The DNA of the CDR3 is TGCGCCAGCAGTAACAGGGGGCAAACCGGGGAGCTGTTTTTT.

This rearrangement joins TRBV2 to TRBJ2-7, with 12 positions matching TRBD2. Germline V gene data show CDR1 as SNHLY and CDR2 as FYNNEI. CDR3 length equals 14 residues. J lost 6 bases, V lost 4 bases, and 4 bases had no gene match. CDR3 sequence: CASSGLAGAVEQYF. DNA of the CDR3: TGTGCCAGCAGTGGACTAGCGGGAGCGGTCGAGCAGTACTTC.

V and J are TRBV5-5 and TRBJ2-5; 7 bases map to TRBD1. From germline, CDR1 is SGHKS and CDR2 YYEKEE (reference sequence). Trimming at V came to 4 bases and at J to 9 bases, leaving 12 bases not matched to a gene. This CDR3 has 14 amino acids. CDR3 nucleotide sequence: TGTGCCAGCAGCCCGGGACAGCTGAACGAGGCCCAGTACTTC. Its translation is CASSPGQLNEAQYF.

This clone was counted a single time. CDR3 residues: CASSIGQGVKETQYF. The CDR3 DNA sequence: TGCGCCAGCAGCATCGGACAGGGGGTTAAGGAGACCCAGTACTTC. V usage is TRBV5-1 and J usage is TRBJ2-5, with TRBD1 identical over 10 bases. Germline CDR1 reads SGHRS; CDR2 reads YFSETQ. The CDR3 is 15 residues long. The V gene end was trimmed by 4 bases and the J gene end by 5 bases; junction bases not matched to a gene: 8.

V and J are TRBV9 and TRBJ2-5; tentatively, D is TRBD2 (6 bases). V shed 0 bases and J shed 4 bases, with 10 bases lying between them. This CDR3 spans 14 amino acids. Germline V gives CDR1 SGDLS, CDR2 YYNGEE. The CDR3 here is CASSVEGGIETQYF. The CDR3 DNA is TGTGCCAGCAGCGTAGAGGGCGGGATAGAGACCCAGTACTTC.

As DNA, the CDR3 is TGTGCCAGCAACTTAGCGGGAGGGACCTTGTTTGAGCAGTTCTTC. Translating gives CASNLAGGTLFEQFF. The chain is built from TRBV2 and TRBJ2-1; 11 bases match TRBD2. Germline assignment: CDR1 SNHLY and CDR2 FYNNEI. Losses at the gene ends were 7 bases for V and 9 bases for J; bases not matched to a gene: 11. The CDR3 has 15 residues.

V gene TRBV21-1 combines with J gene TRBJ2-3; the DNA was not used to check the table's D call, TRBD1. TRBV21-1 is deemed a pseudogene. This CDR3 has 17 residues. The CDR3 reads CASSKGPEMAPTDTQYF. The DNA for the CDR3 is TGTGCCAGCAGCAAAGGGCCCGAAATGGCCCCCACAGATACGCAGTATTTT.